This TCR beta chain was recovered during a study of graft-versus-host responses after intestinal transplantation. Study outcomes and limitations: High graft-versus-host to host-versus-graft T cell clonal ratios marked allografts of patients with graft-donor macrochimerism. Early post-transplant declines in HvG were associated with peak levels of circulating GvH clones.

Losses at the gene ends were 3 bases for V and 8 bases for J; bases not matched to a gene: 6. In germline, CDR1 is MNHEY, CDR2 SVGAGI. CDR3 length: 14 residues. The data were produced by immunoSEQ multiplex PCR, yet TCRdb's version contains in-frame clones alone and is incomplete. This sample has 15,000 to 20,000 clones, with roughly 84% found just once. Lamina propria and intraepithelial lymphocytes were released by processing graft tissue. Notes on this clone: Its target is unknown.

This TCR was sampled from a human patient who received an intestinal transplant, so some T cells may come from the graft donor. The rearrangement joins TRBV6-5 to TRBJ1-4; 7 bases align to TRBD1. This material consisted of ileum tissue, taken about 86 weeks after intestinal transplantation. CDR3: CASSYGDRVEKLFF. CDR3 coding DNA: TGTGCCAGCAGTTATGGAGACAGGGTCGAAAAACTGTTTTTT.